Detailed here is one TCR beta chain. What it binds is unknown. Both 60 Vbeta primers and 13 Jbeta primers went into the PCR. The assay was immunoSEQ multiplex PCR, and TCRdb's table has in-frame clones only and misses some. The profile shows 200,000 to 250,000 clones, approximately 80% of them singletons. This CDR3 contains 13 residues. Germline values: CDR1 SGHDN, CDR2 FVKESK. The ends were cut back, 6 bases at V and 6 bases at J, with 11 bases in the middle. The data were taken from a study of cytomegalovirus exposure and HLA in healthy donors. Study-level information: Genetic ancestry analysis placed more than 80% of the 398 donors that were genotyped in the Caucasian-associated cluster.

Study-level points and caveats: An Asian-associated ancestry cluster reportedly showed fewer N-insertions than the roughly 700-donor mean in a later analysis.

Sequenced material: PBMCs. The clonotype was recovered from a girl between 10 and 17 years old in good health and CMV-seronegative. The chain uses TRBV14 and TRBJ2-2, with D unresolved. For the CDR3, the DNA is TGTGCCAGCAGATTCGGTAATTCCGGGGAGCTGTTTTTT. It specifies CASRFGNSGELFF.